The T cell receptor beta chain under discussion was sequenced for a study of identical twins. Broader study findings: Conclusions rested on cross-sectional statistics rather than following the same donors. Within cord blood, abundant beta clonotypes carried fewer insertions, but memory repertoires showed no such trend.

The sample holds a few counts of this clonotype. Its antigen is as yet unknown. Each cDNA held unique molecular identifiers, and template switching gave it a universal primer site. TCRdb recomputed calls from the 5' RACE reads with MiXCR, one row per CDR3 protein. The sample has hundreds of thousands of distinct CDR3 sequences; around 20% are singletons. Germline assignment: CDR1 SQVTM and CDR2 ANQGSEA. Trimming removed 4 bases from V and 0 bases from J, with 15 bases in between. The CDR3 loop spans 15 amino acids. Every donor was a healthy Caucasian. The same sample was also studied in work on yellow fever vaccine responses in identical twins.

The sample consisted of CD4+ T cells sorted from blood. V is TRBV29-1 and J is TRBJ1-1; D is possibly TRBD1 (6 bases). The receptor's source is a woman between 18 and 29 years old in good health. CDR3 DNA sequence: TGCAGCGTTGCGGGATCACAGGGTATGAACACTGAAGCTTTCTTT. Translating gives CSVAGSQGMNTEAFF.